This TCR beta chain was identified during a study of blood T cell repertoires in COVID-19. The V gene end was trimmed by 6 bases and the J gene end by 6 bases; junction bases not matched to a gene: 1. The CDR3 covers 11 residues. Assay: immunoSEQ multiplex PCR; the TCRdb copy retains only in-frame clones and omits some. In the table there are about 34,000 clones, 80% of which are singletons. The chain employs TRBV12-3 or TRBV12-4 and TRBJ1-1; 7 bases match TRBD1. The sequenced material came from peripheral blood. The sequence was obtained from a woman in her 70s with acute or convalescent COVID-19. DNA of the CDR3: TGTGCCAGCAGGACAGGGCCTGAAGCTTTCTTT. Translation: CASRTGPEAFF.